These T cell receptor beta chains were read from a single sample in a study of tumor and adjacent non-tumor tissue in lung cancer. MiXCR, run by TCRdb on the multiplex PCR reads, gives a single entry per CDR3 protein. Here the sample spans 90,000 to 110,000 distinct CDR3 sequences, about 61% being singletons. Sequencing used distant non-tumor lung tissue. The source of these receptors is a man between 60 and 75 years old with non-small cell lung cancer. CDR3s include the opening cysteine and the closing phenylalanine or tryptophan. D genes are given only for firm matches. Rows give clone size only sometimes, using once, few, many, or a class for an expanded clone.

size: NA
J: TRBJ2-5
D: NA
V: TRBV5-1
DNA: TGCGCCAGCAGCTTGAGTCATAGCTTACAAGAGACCCAGTACTTC
CDR3: CASSLSHSLQETQYF

size: NA
J: TRBJ2-7
D: NA
V: TRBV7-8
DNA: TGTGCCAGCAGCTTAGTGGGACAAGGTTTTAGCTCCTACGAGCAGTACTTC
CDR3: CASSLVGQGFSSYEQYF

size: NA
J: TRBJ2-2
D: NA
V: TRBV11-1
DNA: TGTGCCAGCAGCTTCTCGGACGCTGTGAAGCTGTTTTTT
CDR3: CASSFSDAVKLFF

size: NA
J: TRBJ2-2
D: TRBD2
V: TRBV11-2
DNA: TGTGCCAGCAGATCACAAGCGGGAGATTTTGCCTGGGGGCTGTTTTTT
CDR3: CASRSQAGDFAWGLFF

size: NA
J: TRBJ2-7
D: TRBD2
V: TRBV12-3/TRBV12-4
DNA: TGTGTCAGCAGTTTTGGACTAGCGGGAGGAGGTGAACAGTACTTC
CDR3: CVSSFGLAGGGEQYF

size: few
J: TRBJ2-7
D: TRBD2
V: TRBV13
DNA: TGTGCCAGCAGCCGTCCCGGGGCTAGCGGGTACGAGCAGTACTTC
CDR3: CASSRPGASGYEQYF

size: NA
J: TRBJ2-3
D: NA
V: TRBV10-2
DNA: TGCGCCAGCTGGGTAGCGGAGTTCACAGAAACGCAGTATTTT
CDR3: CASWVAEFTETQYF

size: medium-sized
J: TRBJ1-1
D: NA
V: TRBV4-1
DNA: TGCGCCAGCAGCCAACAAGAGAACACTGAAGCTTTCTTT
CDR3: CASSQQENTEAFF

size: NA
J: TRBJ2-1
D: TRBD2
V: TRBV6-2/TRBV6-3
DNA: TGTGCCAGCAGCACCCCGATAATAGCGGGTGACAATGATCATTTCTTC
CDR3: CASSTPIIAGDNDHFF

size: NA
J: TRBJ2-2
D: TRBD2
V: TRBV6-1
DNA: TGTGCCGGCCGGGAGGGTGACATCGGGGAGCTGTTTTTT
CDR3: CAGREGDIGELFF

size: NA
J: TRBJ2-2
D: NA
V: TRBV21-1
DNA: TGTGCCAGCAGCTCGGGACTAGAAACCGGGGAGCTGTTTTTT
CDR3: CASSSGLETGELFF

size: few
J: TRBJ2-5
D: NA
V: TRBV28
DNA: TGTGCCAGCAGTTCCCCGACCCCCGGACAAGAGACCCAGTACTTC
CDR3: CASSSPTPGQETQYF

size: many
J: TRBJ2-7
D: NA
V: TRBV20-1
DNA: TGCAGTGCTAGAGTCTCGGGAGTTAACGAGCAGTACTTC
CDR3: CSARVSGVNEQYF

size: many
J: TRBJ1-1
D: NA
V: TRBV5-4
DNA: TGTGCCAGCAGCCCCCTATCTGGTGGGATAAAGACTGAAGCTTTCTTT
CDR3: CASSPLSGGIKTEAFF

size: NA
J: TRBJ1-5
D: NA
V: TRBV6-1
DNA: TGTGCCAGCAGTACTACAGGAACCTATAGCAATCAACCCCAGCATTTT
CDR3: CASSTTGTYSNQPQHF

size: NA
J: TRBJ2-7
D: TRBD1
V: TRBV6-2/TRBV6-3
DNA: TGTGCCAGCAGTTCCACCCTGACAGGGGGCGGTAACGAGCGGTACTTC
CDR3: CASSSTLTGGGNERYF

size: many
J: TRBJ1-2
D: NA
V: TRBV19
DNA: TGTGCCAGTAGTATATCCACGGGCGATAACTATGGCTACACCTTC
CDR3: CASSISTGDNYGYTF

size: NA
J: TRBJ2-3
D: NA
V: TRBV5-4
DNA: TGTGCCAGCAGTAAAAGCCTGGAGGATACGCAGTATTTT
CDR3: CASSKSLEDTQYF

size: once
J: TRBJ1-5
D: NA
V: TRBV2
DNA: TGTGCCAGCAGTGAAAAAGGTTGGGGTAGTCGGCCCCAGCATTTT
CDR3: CASSEKGWGSRPQHF

size: many
J: TRBJ2-1
D: TRBD2
V: TRBV28
DNA: TGTGCCAGCAAGCGGGGGGGCCTCAATGAGCAGTTCTTC
CDR3: CASKRGGLNEQFF

size: NA
J: TRBJ2-3
D: TRBD2
V: TRBV6-2/TRBV6-3
DNA: TGTGTCAGCAGTCTCCCCCTAGCGGGAAACACAGATACGCAGTATTTT
CDR3: CVSSLPLAGNTDTQYF

size: NA
J: TRBJ1-5
D: NA
V: TRBV2
DNA: TGTGCCAGCAGTACCGAGACAGGAAAGCAGCCCCAGCATTTT
CDR3: CASSTETGKQPQHF

size: NA
J: TRBJ2-1
D: NA
V: TRBV12-3/TRBV12-4
DNA: TGTGCCAGCAGAAGGAATTATTACAATGAGCAGTTCTTC
CDR3: CASRRNYYNEQFF

size: NA
J: TRBJ2-6
D: NA
V: TRBV6-2/TRBV6-3
DNA: TGTGCCAGCGTTGGGATCCCCGATGGGGCCAACGTCCTGACTTTC
CDR3: CASVGIPDGANVLTF

size: NA
J: TRBJ2-3
D: TRBD2
V: TRBV20-1
DNA: TGCAGTGCTAAGCGACTAGCGGGAGGCCCCGGCGCAGATACGCAGTATTTT
CDR3: CSAKRLAGGPGADTQYF

size: NA
J: TRBJ2-6
D: NA
V: TRBV6-5
DNA: TGTGCCAGCAGTTCCGCAGAACTGGCCGGGACCAACGTCCTGACTTTC
CDR3: CASSSAELAGTNVLTF

size: NA
J: TRBJ2-7
D: NA
V: TRBV6-2/TRBV6-3
DNA: TGTGCCAGCACTCAGGGCTACGAGCAGCACTTC
CDR3: CASTQGYEQHF

size: many
J: TRBJ2-7
D: TRBD2
V: TRBV6-2/TRBV6-3
DNA: TGTGCCAGCAGATCAACTAGCGGGAGTACCTACGAGCAGTACTTC
CDR3: CASRSTSGSTYEQYF

size: few
J: TRBJ2-1
D: NA
V: TRBV11-3
DNA: TGTGCCAGCAGCTTAGAAGGAGGGACTGAGCAGTTCTTC
CDR3: CASSLEGGTEQFF

size: NA
J: TRBJ2-3
D: TRBD1
V: TRBV11-2
DNA: TGTGCGGGCAGCAATGGACAGGGTTCAGATACGCAGTATTTT
CDR3: CAGSNGQGSDTQYF

size: once
J: TRBJ2-6
D: NA
V: TRBV6-2/TRBV6-3
DNA: TGTGCCAGCCTTCCTCGTCTGGGCTCTGGGGCCAACGTCCTGACTTTC
CDR3: CASLPRLGSGANVLTF